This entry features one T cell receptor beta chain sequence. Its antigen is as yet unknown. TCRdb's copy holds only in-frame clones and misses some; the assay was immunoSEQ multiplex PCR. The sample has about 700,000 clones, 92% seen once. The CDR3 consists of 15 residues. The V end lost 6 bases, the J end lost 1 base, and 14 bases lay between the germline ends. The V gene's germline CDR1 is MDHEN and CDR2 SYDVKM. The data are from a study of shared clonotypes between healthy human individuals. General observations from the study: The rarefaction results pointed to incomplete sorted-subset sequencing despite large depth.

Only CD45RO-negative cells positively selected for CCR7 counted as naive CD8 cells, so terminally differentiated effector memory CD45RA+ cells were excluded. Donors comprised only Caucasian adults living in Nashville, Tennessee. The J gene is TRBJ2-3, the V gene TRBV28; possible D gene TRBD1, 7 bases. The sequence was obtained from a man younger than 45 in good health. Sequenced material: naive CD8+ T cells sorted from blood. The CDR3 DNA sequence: TGTGCCAGCAGACTGCAGGGGGGCCGCACAGATACGCAGTATTTT. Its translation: CASRLQGGRTDTQYF.